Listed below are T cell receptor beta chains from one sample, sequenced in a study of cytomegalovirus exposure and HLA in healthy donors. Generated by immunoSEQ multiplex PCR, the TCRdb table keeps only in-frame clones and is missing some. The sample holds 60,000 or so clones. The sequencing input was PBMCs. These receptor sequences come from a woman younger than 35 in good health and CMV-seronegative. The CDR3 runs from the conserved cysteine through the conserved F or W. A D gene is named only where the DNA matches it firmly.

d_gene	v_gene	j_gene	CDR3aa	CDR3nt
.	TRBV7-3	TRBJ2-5	CASSSQTNIGTQYF	TGTGCCAGCAGCTCACAGACTAACATAGGGACCCAGTACTTC
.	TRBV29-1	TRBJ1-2	CSVFPTGLVGGYTF	TGCAGCGTTTTCCCAACAGGGCTAGTAGGTGGCTACACCTTC
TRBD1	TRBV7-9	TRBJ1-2	CASSPGQGVNYGYTF	TGTGCCAGCAGCCCCGGACAGGGGGTCAACTATGGCTACACCTTC
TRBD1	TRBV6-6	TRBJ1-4	CASSYEGQGNEKLFF	TGTGCCAGCAGTTACGAGGGACAGGGGAATGAAAAACTGTTTTTT
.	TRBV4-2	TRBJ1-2	CASSQDLHGANYGYTF	TGTGCCAGCAGCCAAGATCTGCACGGAGCTAACTATGGCTACACCTTC
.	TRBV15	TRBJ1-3	CATSRDRGDTIYF	TGTGCCACCAGCAGAGATCGGGGGGACACCATATATTTT
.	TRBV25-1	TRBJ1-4	CASSRGGVGGEKLFF	TGTGCCAGCTCCAGAGGAGGGGTCGGAGGTGAAAAACTGTTTTTT
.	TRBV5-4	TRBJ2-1	CASSLDGGSRSYNEQFF	TGTGCCAGCAGCTTGGATGGGGGGAGTAGGTCCTACAATGAGCAGTTCTTC
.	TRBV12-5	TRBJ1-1	CASGPYIDTEAFF	TGTGCTAGTGGACCTTATATAGACACTGAAGCTTTCTTT
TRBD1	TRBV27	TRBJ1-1	CASSLSSDRVRAEAFF	TGTGCCAGCAGTCTCTCATCGGACAGGGTCAGGGCTGAAGCTTTCTTT
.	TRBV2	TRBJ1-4	CASRSQGFLNEKLFF	TGTGCCAGCAGGAGTCAGGGTTTCCTTAATGAAAAACTGTTTTTT
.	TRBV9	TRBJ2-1	CASSHGVYGLYNEQFF	TGTGCCAGCAGTCACGGGGTATACGGGTTATACAATGAGCAGTTCTTC
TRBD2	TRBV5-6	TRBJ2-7	CASSYLTRAGGYEQYF	TGTGCCAGCAGCTATCTGACTCGGGCGGGAGGCTACGAGCAGTACTTC
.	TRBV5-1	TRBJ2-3	CASSLQTGLFSTDTQYF	TGCGCCAGCAGCTTACAGACAGGACTTTTTAGCACAGATACGCAGTATTTT
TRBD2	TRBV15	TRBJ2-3	CATSFRRESEDTQYF	TGTGCCACCAGCTTCCGGCGGGAGAGCGAAGATACGCAGTATTTT
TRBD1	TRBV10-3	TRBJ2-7	CATGWTGVVDEQYF	TGTGCCACCGGGTGGACAGGGGTAGTCGACGAGCAGTACTTC
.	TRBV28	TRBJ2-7	CASSNLGREQYF	TGTGCCAGCAGTAACCTGGGCCGCGAGCAGTACTTC
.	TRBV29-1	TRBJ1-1	CSVDQLEGKRSTEAFF	TGCAGCGTTGATCAGTTGGAGGGGAAGCGGAGCACTGAAGCTTTCTTT
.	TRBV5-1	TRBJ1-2	CASSFIPENYGYTF	TGCGCCAGCAGCTTCATCCCAGAAAACTATGGCTACACCTTC
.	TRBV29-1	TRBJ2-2	CSGGHTGELFF	TGCAGCGGCGGGCACACCGGGGAGCTGTTTTTT
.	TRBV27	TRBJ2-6	CASSLRGVSGANVLTF	TGTGCCAGCAGTTTAAGGGGTGTCTCTGGGGCCAACGTCCTGACTTTC
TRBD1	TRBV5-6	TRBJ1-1	CASSRGQGRLAFF	TGTGCCAGCAGCAGGGGACAGGGGCGCTTGGCTTTCTTT
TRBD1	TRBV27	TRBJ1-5	CASSLSTGNQPQHF	TGTGCCAGCAGTTTATCGACAGGGAATCAGCCCCAGCATTTT
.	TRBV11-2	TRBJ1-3	CASSLSLSGNTIYF	TGTGCCAGCAGCTTGTCCCTCTCTGGAAACACCATATATTTT
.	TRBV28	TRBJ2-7	CASSLDYPYEQYF	TGTGCCAGCAGCCTGGACTATCCATACGAGCAGTACTTC
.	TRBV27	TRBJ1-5	CASGTGFVNQPQHF	TGTGCCTCCGGCACAGGCTTCGTCAATCAGCCCCAGCATTTT
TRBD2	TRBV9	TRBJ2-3	CASSVGEGGTDTQYF	TGTGCCAGCAGCGTAGGGGAGGGTGGCACAGATACGCAGTATTTT
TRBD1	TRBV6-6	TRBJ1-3	CASSRGQGASGNTIYF	TGTGCCAGCAGTCGGGGACAGGGGGCTTCTGGAAACACCATATATTTT
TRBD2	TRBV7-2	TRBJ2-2	CASSSLAGGTGELFF	TGTGCCAGCAGCTCACTAGCGGGAGGAACCGGGGAGCTGTTTTTT
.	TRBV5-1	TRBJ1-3	CASSLVPEGNTIYF	TGCGCCAGCAGCTTGGTCCCTGAGGGAAACACCATATATTTT
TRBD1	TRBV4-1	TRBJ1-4	CASSRSDRVLEKLFF	TGCGCCAGCAGCCGTTCCGACAGGGTGCTCGAAAAACTGTTTTTT
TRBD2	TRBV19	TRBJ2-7	CASRPRLAGPLEQYF	TGTGCCAGTAGACCCCGACTAGCGGGACCTCTAGAGCAGTACTTC
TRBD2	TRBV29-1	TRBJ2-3	CSTDSSSGPADTQYF	TGCAGCACCGACTCCTCTAGCGGGCCCGCAGATACGCAGTATTTT
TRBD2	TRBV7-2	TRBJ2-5	CASSLGVAGGPETQYF	TGTGCCAGCAGCTTAGGGGTAGCGGGGGGGCCCGAGACCCAGTACTTC
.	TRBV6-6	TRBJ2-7	CASSPGSGPNYEQYF	TGTGCCAGCAGCCCCGGTAGCGGACCAAACTACGAGCAGTACTTC
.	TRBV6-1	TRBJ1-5	CASSERPTGLSNQPQHF	TGTGCCAGCAGTGAAAGGCCGACAGGACTCAGCAATCAGCCCCAGCATTTT
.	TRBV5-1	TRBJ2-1	CASSLAGQVIYNEQFF	TGCGCCAGCAGCTTGGCTGGTCAGGTAATCTACAATGAGCAGTTCTTC
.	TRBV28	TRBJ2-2	CASSSRGLNTGELFF	TGTGCCAGCAGTTCTCGCGGCCTGAACACCGGGGAGCTGTTTTTT
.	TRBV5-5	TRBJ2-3	CASSLLANGDTQYF	TGTGCCAGCAGCTTGCTCGCTAACGGGGATACGCAGTATTTT